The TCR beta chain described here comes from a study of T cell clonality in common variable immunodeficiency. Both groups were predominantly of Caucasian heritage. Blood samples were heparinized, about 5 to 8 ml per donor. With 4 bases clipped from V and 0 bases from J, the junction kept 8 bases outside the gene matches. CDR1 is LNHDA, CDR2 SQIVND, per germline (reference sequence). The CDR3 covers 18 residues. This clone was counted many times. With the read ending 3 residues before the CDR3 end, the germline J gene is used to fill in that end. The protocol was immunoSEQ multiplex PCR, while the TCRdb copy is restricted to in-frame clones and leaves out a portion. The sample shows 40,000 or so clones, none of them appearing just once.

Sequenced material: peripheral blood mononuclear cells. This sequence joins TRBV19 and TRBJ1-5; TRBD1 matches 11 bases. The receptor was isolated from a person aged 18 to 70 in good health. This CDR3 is CASSTRTGGSVSNQPQHF. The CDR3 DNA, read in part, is TGTGCCAGTAGTACTCGGACAGGGGGCAGTGTTAGCAATCAGCCC. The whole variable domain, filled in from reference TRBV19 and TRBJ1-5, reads DGGITQSPKYLFRKEGQNVTLSCEQNLNHDAMYWYRQDPGQGLRLIYYSQIVNDFQKGDIAEGYSVSREKKESFPLTVTSAQKNPTAFYLCASSTRTGGSVSNQPQHFGDGTRLSIL.